One and the same sample provided the 26 T cell receptor beta chains below, sequenced in a study of T cell responses to AZD1222 COVID-19 vaccine. Clones were sequenced by immunoSEQ multiplex PCR, and TCRdb holds only the in-frame ones, with some missing. Seen here are around 120,000 clones, about 88% observed once, and the top ten hold 25% to 30%. The starting material was peripheral blood, obtained on day 0 of AZD1222 vaccination. The receptor source for this set is an adult in good health.

The J gene is TRBJ2-1, the V gene TRBV7-2; 13 bases are a match to TRBD2. Trimming took 4 bases from V and 8 from J; bases not matched to a gene: 2. Germline V gene data show CDR1 as SGHTA and CDR2 as FQGNSA. CDR3 length: 14 residues. CDR3 sequence (DNA): TGTGCCAGCAGCTGGACTAGCGGGAGCGATGAGCAGTTCTTC. This translates into CASSWTSGSDEQFF. Looking up the rest from reference TRBV7-2 and TRBJ2-1 gives the full variable domain: GAGVSQSPSNKVTEKGKDVELRCDPISGHTALYWYRQSLGQGLEFLIYFQGNSAPDKSGLPSDRFSAERTGGSVSTLTIQRTQQEDSAVYLCASSWTSGSDEQFFGPGTRLTVL.

V is TRBV5-1 and J is TRBJ1-1; 12 nucleotides agree with TRBD1. The CDR3 is 16 amino acids. CDR1 is SGHRS, CDR2 YFSETQ, per germline. V dropped 4 bases and J dropped 2; count of bases not matched to a gene: 6. For the CDR3, the DNA is TGCGCCAGCAGCCGGGACAGGGGGCGGAAAAACACTGAAGCTTTCTTT. Protein sequence: CASSRDRGRKNTEAFF.

The chain joins TRBV7-3 to TRBJ2-2, with a possible D match to TRBD1 (7 bases). Trimming cost V 4 bases and J 4 bases, with 13 bases left between them. The CDR3 is 15 residues long. Germline V CDR1 and CDR2: SGHTA, FQGTGA. The CDR3 sequence: CASSSQGGVTGELFF. For the CDR3, the DNA is TGTGCCAGCAGCTCCCAGGGGGGCGTCACCGGGGAGCTGTTTTTT.

The chain combines TRBV6-5 with TRBJ1-2; D perhaps matches TRBD1 (5 bases). CDR3 length equals 14 residues. CDR1 and CDR2 (germline): MNHEY, SVGAGI. Trimming cost V 4 bases and J 6 bases, with 15 bases left between them. The CDR3 sequence is CASSSPRGRDGYTF. The CDR3 DNA is TGTGCCAGCAGTTCCCCTCGGGGACGGGATGGCTACACCTTC.

The V and J genes are TRBV5-4 and TRBJ1-3; perhaps TRBD1 as D (6 bases). CDR3 length: 16 residues. Germline loops: CDR1 SGHNT, CDR2 YYREEE (reference sequence). Deletions cut 4 bases from V and 0 bases from J, with 14 bases between. For the CDR3, the DNA is TGTGCCAGCAGCACCACCAGGGGCAGCTCTGGAAACACCATATATTTT. Amino acids: CASSTTRGSSGNTIYF.

The genes are TRBV6-5 and TRBJ1-2; the D is unclear. This CDR3 comprises 13 residues. V was cut by 4 bases and J by 2 bases, with 8 bases left in between. Germline-derived CDR1 and CDR2 are MNHEY and SVGAGI. The CDR3: CASSLTVNYGYTF. As DNA, the CDR3 is TGTGCCAGCAGTTTGACCGTGAACTATGGCTACACCTTC.

CDR3 DNA sequence: TGTGCCAGAAGCTTGAATCCCGCGAGGGTTGTGGGAGCTTTCTTT. Protein product: CARSLNPARVVGAFF. This chain links TRBV5-3 with TRBJ1-1; no reliable D call. TRBV5-3 is flagged as an ORF with uncertain function. The CDR3 is 15 residues long. V lost 1 base to trimming and J lost 10 bases, with 20 bases between them.

CDR3 bases: TGTGCCAGCAACCACGGCGGGGGCTCCTACAATGAGCAGTTCTTC. This gives the protein CASNHGGGSYNEQFF. The chain employs TRBV5-4 and TRBJ2-1, with TRBD2 matching 7 bases. V lost 6 bases to trimming and J lost 0 bases; unmatched junction nucleotides: 6. The CDR3 covers 15 residues. CDR1 is SGHNT and CDR2 is YYREEE in the germline V gene (reference sequence).

The V call is TRBV7-8, the J call TRBJ2-7; D gene ambiguous. Looked up from germline, CDR1 is SGHVS and CDR2 is FQNEAQ. V lost 4 bases and J 3 bases, leaving 13 bases between the germline ends. This CDR3 spans 14 amino acids. CDR3 sequence: CASSSSTLLYEQYF. In nucleotides, the CDR3 is TGTGCCAGCAGCTCCTCGACACTCCTCTACGAGCAGTACTTC.

The V and J genes are TRBV18 and TRBJ1-6; maybe TRBD1 (5 bases). Trimming cost V 3 bases and J 13 bases, with 13 bases left between them. This CDR3 region has 13 residues. The V gene's germline CDR1 is KGHSH and CDR2 LQKENI. The CDR3, as DNA: TGTGCCAGCTCACCGGACACAAAGGGTCCCCTCCACTTT. Protein: CASSPDTKGPLHF.

The chain employs TRBV5-8 and TRBJ1-2; unclear D gene. V gave up 4 bases and J gave up 0 bases, with 7 bases separating them. The CDR3 consists of 13 residues. Germline CDR1 is SGHTS and CDR2 is YDEGEE. CDR3 loop: CASSQRSNYGYTF. CDR3 bases: TGTGCCAGCAGCCAAAGGTCTAACTATGGCTACACCTTC.

This clone was detected only once. This chain links TRBV29-1 with TRBJ2-1; 7 nucleotides line up with TRBD2. Germline V gene data show CDR1 as SQVTM and CDR2 as ANQGSEA. V was pared by 2 bases and J by 4 bases, with 2 bases of the junction left unmatched. CDR3 size: 13 residues. The CDR3 region is CSVEPGLYNEQFF. The CDR3 DNA reads TGCAGCGTTGAACCGGGACTATACAATGAGCAGTTCTTC.

The genes are TRBV4-3 and TRBJ2-2, with 9 bases lining up with TRBD2. The germline V gene encodes CDR1 LGHNA and CDR2 YSLEER. Trimming at V came to 4 bases and at J to 2 bases, leaving 5 bases not matched to a gene. The CDR3 runs to 16 residues. The CDR3 here is CASSPRTSVNTGELFF. DNA for the CDR3: TGCGCCAGCAGCCCGCGGACTAGCGTTAACACCGGGGAGCTGTTTTTT.

The chain uses TRBV19 and TRBJ1-3, with D unclear. V lost 0 bases and J lost 4, with 10 bases in between. The CDR3 contains 15 residues. The germline V gene encodes CDR1 LNHDA and CDR2 SQIVND (reference sequence). In DNA form, the CDR3 reads TGTGCCAGTAGTATAGATGGAACAATGGGAAACACCATATATTTT. Protein: CASSIDGTMGNTIYF.

The chain combines TRBV19 with TRBJ1-5; 8 bases map to TRBD1. Germline CDR1 LNHDA, CDR2 SQIVND (reference sequence). This CDR3 comprises 14 residues. Germline trimming cut 7 bases from V and 6 bases from J; bases unmatched to any gene: 8. The CDR3 DNA sequence: TGTGCCAGTAAAGGACAGGGAATAAGTCAGCCCCAGCATTTT. Protein sequence: CASKGQGISQPQHF.

This clone was recorded only once. This chain links TRBV5-6 with TRBJ2-1; 12 nucleotides align to TRBD2. This CDR3 spans 15 amino acids. The J segment lost 8 bases and the V segment lost 1 base, leaving 4 bases of the junction unmatched. Germline CDR1 SGHDT, CDR2 YYEEEE. CDR3 protein: CASSLRASGRDEQFF. DNA for the CDR3: TGTGCCAGCAGCTTGCGGGCTAGCGGGAGGGATGAGCAGTTCTTC.

The chain combines TRBV19 with TRBJ1-4; possible D gene TRBD1, 6 bases. The CDR3 is made up of 15 amino acids. V was clipped by 7 bases and J by 7 bases, with 19 bases between them. Per germline, CDR1 LNHDA and CDR2 SQIVND (reference sequence). CDR3 bases: TGTGCCAGTAAACCATCGGGGGCCCCGTCTGAAAAACTGTTTTTT. Its translation is CASKPSGAPSEKLFF.

This clone was seen just once. This sequence joins TRBV6-2 or TRBV6-3 and TRBJ2-1, with TRBD1 matching 9 bases. The CDR3 consists of 16 residues. Germline values: CDR1 MNHEY, CDR2 SVGEGT. J gave up 0 bases and V 6 bases, and 6 bases lay outside the gene matches. The DNA for the CDR3 is TGTGCCAGCAGCGACAGGGGGATGAGCTCCTACAATGAGCAGTTCTTC. This translates into CASSDRGMSSYNEQFF.

The chain has TRBV3-1 (or the pseudogene TRBV3-2) and TRBJ1-6; D ambiguous. V was pared by 3 bases and J by 8 bases, with 11 bases between. The CDR3 is 14 amino acids. Germline CDR1 LGHDT, CDR2 YNNKEL (reference sequence). CDR3 protein: CASSQITEDSPLHF. The CDR3 coding sequence is TGTGCCAGCAGCCAGATAACGGAGGATTCACCCCTCCACTTT.

This CDR3 is CASSRGGGILEAFF. The CDR3, as DNA: TGTGCCAGCAGCCGCGGGGGAGGAATTCTTGAAGCTTTCTTT. J is TRBJ1-1 and V is TRBV5-5, with D maybe TRBD1 (5 bases). The V gene's germline CDR1 is SGHKS and CDR2 YYEKEE (reference sequence). With 4 bases removed from V and 7 bases from J, the gap between germline ends came to 17 bases. There are 14 residues in the CDR3. The full variable domain, with the rest looked up from reference TRBV5-5 and TRBJ1-1, is DAGVTQSPTHLIKTRGQQVTLRCSPISGHKSVSWYQQVLGQGPQFIFQYYEKEERGRGNFPDRFSARQFPNYSSELNVNALLLGDSALYLCASSRGGGILEAFFGQGTRLTVV.

V and J are TRBV5-4 and TRBJ1-2, with TRBD1 matching over 8 bases. Germline lookup yields CDR1 SGHNT and CDR2 YYREEE (reference sequence). The V and J ends lost 2 bases and 0 bases, in that order; junction bases with no gene match: 0. The CDR3 is 14 residues long. As DNA, the CDR3 is TGTGCCAGCAGCTTACAGGGGGCTAACTATGGCTACACCTTC. Translated: CASSLQGANYGYTF.

Here the CDR3 DNA reads TGTGCCAGCAGCCTGAGGACCGATTCCTACGAGCAGTACTTC. Protein sequence: CASSLRTDSYEQYF. J is TRBJ2-7 and V is TRBV7-9; D is undetermined. The CDR3 sequence is 14 residues long. The ends were cut back, 5 bases at V and 1 base at J, with 12 bases in the middle. CDR1 and CDR2 (germline): SEHNR, FQNEAQ (reference sequence).

This clone has just a few counts. This chain connects TRBV14 to TRBJ2-7; either TRBD1 or TRBD2 may supply D (5 bases each). Germline V gene data show CDR1 as SGHDN and CDR2 as FVKESK. The V end was cut by 1 base, the J end by 13 bases, with 17 bases between. This CDR3 has 13 amino acids. The CDR3 is CASSQGNSRDLYF. The CDR3 DNA reads TGTGCCAGCAGCCAAGGAAATTCCCGGGACCTTTACTTC.

This chain joins TRBV5-6 and TRBJ1-1, with D possibly matching TRBD1 (5 bases). Germline CDR1 is SGHDT and CDR2 is YYEEEE. Trimming left V 3 bases short and J 5 bases short, with 11 bases between. The CDR3 runs to 13 residues. Written as DNA, the CDR3 is TGTGCCAGCAGCTGGATGGGGCCAACTGAAGCTTTCTTT. Its protein is CASSWMGPTEAFF.

V and J are TRBV18 and TRBJ1-2; TRBD1 might be the D (5 bases). With 4 bases removed from V and 2 bases from J, the gap between germline ends came to 14 bases. Germline V lookup: CDR1 KGHSH, CDR2 LQKENI. CDR3 length equals 15 residues. CDR3 bases: TGTGCCAGCTCACTCACCGGGACGGCGAACTATGGCTACACCTTC. It specifies CASSLTGTANYGYTF.

The rearrangement links TRBV4-1 to TRBJ2-5; 9 positions agree with TRBD2. V shed 7 bases and J 4 bases; nucleotides not matched to a gene: 13. Germline V lookup: CDR1 MGHRA, CDR2 YSYEKL. This CDR3 region has 16 residues. CDR3 DNA sequence: TGCGCCAGCACTCTCGGGAAGCGGGGGGCGGGAGAGACCCAGTACTTC. It specifies CASTLGKRGAGETQYF.